What follows are 26 T cell receptor beta chains derived from one specimen sequenced in a study of blood T cell repertoires in COVID-19. Clones were sequenced by immunoSEQ multiplex PCR, and TCRdb holds only the in-frame ones, with some missing. The sample shows about 200,000 clones, about four fifths of them seen only once. Input material: peripheral blood. The source of these receptors is a woman aged 35 to 49 with COVID-19, enrolled during active disease.

The chain has TRBV10-3 and TRBJ1-1; 9 nucleotides match TRBD1. The CDR3 sequence is 17 residues long. Per the germline V gene, CDR1 is ENHRY and CDR2 is SYGVKD. Losses at the gene ends were 2 bases for V and 1 base for J; bases not matched to a gene: 8. DNA of the CDR3: TGTGCCATCAGTGAGCGAATTCCGGGACAGGGGAACACTGAAGCTTTCTTT. It translates to CAISERIPGQGNTEAFF.

This chain uses TRBV11-2 with TRBJ1-6; 7 bases match TRBD1. With V trimmed by 1 base and J by 4 bases, 1 base remained unmatched. Germline V gene data show CDR1 as SGHAT and CDR2 as FQNNGV. This CDR3 has 15 residues. In nucleotides, the CDR3 is TGTGCCAGCAGCTTAGGGGACAGATATAATTCACCCCTCCACTTT. Residues: CASSLGDRYNSPLHF.

In this sample, this clone turned up a few times. The chain recombines TRBV3-1 (or the pseudogene TRBV3-2) with TRBJ1-3; a possible D gene is TRBD1 (5 bases). From germline, CDR1 is LGHDT and CDR2 YNNKEL (reference sequence). The CDR3 sequence is 16 residues long. Trimming stripped 1 base from V and 4 bases from J, with 14 bases between. CDR3: CASSQGAGLGGNTIYF. In DNA form, the CDR3 reads TGTGCCAGCAGCCAAGGGGCAGGGTTAGGAGGAAACACCATATATTTT.

The chain recombines TRBV7-3 with TRBJ2-1; the match to TRBD2 covers 11 bases. With 3 bases clipped from V and 7 bases from J, the junction kept 8 bases outside the gene matches. CDR3 length equals 16 residues. Germline V gene data show CDR1 as SGHTA and CDR2 as FQGTGA. Written as DNA, the CDR3 is TGTGCCAGCAGCTTTGGCCTAGCGGGGGGTTTAAATGAGCAGTTCTTC. It codes for CASSFGLAGGLNEQFF. The full variable domain, rest sourced from reference TRBV7-3 and TRBJ2-1, is GAGVSQTPSNKVTEKGKYVELRCDPISGHTALYWYRQSLGQGPEFLIYFQGTGAADDSGLPNDRFFAVRPEGSVSTLKIQRTERGDSAVYLCASSFGLAGGLNEQFFGPGTRLTVL.

V is TRBV18 and J is TRBJ2-1; TRBD1 aligns across 11 bases. This CDR3 comprises 15 residues. Germline loops: CDR1 KGHSH, CDR2 LQKENI. V gave up 2 bases and J gave up 6 bases; unmatched junction bases: 3. This CDR3 reads CASSPGGQGGNEQFF. CDR3 in DNA: TGTGCCAGCTCACCAGGGGGACAGGGGGGCAATGAGCAGTTCTTC.

The CDR3 nucleotides read TGTGCCAGCAGCTTAGGACAGGAAGGGGGAGATACGCAGTATTTT. This codes for CASSLGQEGGDTQYF. The genes are TRBV7-9 and TRBJ2-3; the D gene is possibly TRBD1 (6 bases). This CDR3 comprises 15 residues. Trimming shortened V by 1 base and J by 5 bases, and 13 bases separated the two germline ends. Germline CDR1 SEHNR, CDR2 FQNEAQ (reference sequence).

V and J are TRBV13 and TRBJ2-3; 11 nucleotides line up with TRBD2. This CDR3 contains 20 residues. Germline values: CDR1 PRHDT, CDR2 FYEKMQ (reference sequence). The V segment lost 5 bases and the J segment 2 bases; nucleotides outside the gene matches: 18. Written as DNA, the CDR3 is TGTGCCAGCAGCCGCCTATCCGGGACTAGCGGTTCCTTCATCACAGATACGCAGTATTTT. It specifies CASSRLSGTSGSFITDTQYF.

V usage is TRBV19 and J usage is TRBJ1-5, with D perhaps TRBD1 (6 bases). Germline CDR1 and CDR2: LNHDA and SQIVND (reference sequence). Trimming shortened V by 4 bases and J by 7 bases, and 14 bases separated the two germline ends. The CDR3 extends over 14 amino acids. Here the CDR3 reads CASSTQGVEQPQHF. In nucleotides, the CDR3 is TGTGCCAGTAGTACACAGGGAGTAGAGCAGCCCCAGCATTTT.

CDR3 in amino acids: CASSRGRDTQYF. The CDR3 DNA sequence: TGTGCCAGCAGCCGGGGGAGGGATACGCAGTATTTT. This chain connects TRBV3-1 (or the pseudogene TRBV3-2) to TRBJ2-3; D might be TRBD2 (6 bases). Germline-derived CDR1 and CDR2 are LGHDT and YNNKEL (reference sequence). Trimming stripped 4 bases from V and 6 bases from J, with 8 bases between. This CDR3 contains 12 residues.

V and J are TRBV27 and TRBJ2-1; 9 bases are a match to TRBD2. The CDR3 contains 13 residues. CDR1 is MNHEY and CDR2 is SMNVEV in the germline V gene (reference sequence). V shed 4 bases, J shed 7 bases, and the junction held 2 bases outside the gene matches. In DNA, the CDR3 is TGTGCCAGCAGTTACAGCGGGAGGAATGAGCAGTTCTTC. Translated: CASSYSGRNEQFF.

The V gene is TRBV6-5, the J gene TRBJ1-5; TRBD1 aligns across 8 bases. CDR1 MNHEY and CDR2 SVGAGI come from the germline V gene. The CDR3 length is 15 residues. V was clipped by 2 bases and J by 4 bases; unmatched bases: 4. The CDR3 DNA follows: TGTGCCAGCAGTTACCGGACAGGGCGAAATCAGCCCCAGCATTTT. The encoded protein is CASSYRTGRNQPQHF.

The chain recombines TRBV7-9 with TRBJ2-1; 9 bases fit TRBD2. With 3 bases clipped from V and 10 bases from J, the junction kept 7 bases outside the gene matches. This CDR3 spans 14 amino acids. Germline-derived CDR1 and CDR2 are SEHNR and FQNEAQ (reference sequence). CDR3 nucleotide sequence: TGTGCCAGCAGCTTGGCGGGGGGGCCCCCCGAGCAGTTCTTC. Translating gives CASSLAGGPPEQFF.

This clone was seen only a few times. The V gene is TRBV6-2 or TRBV6-3, the J gene TRBJ1-1; D not resolved. CDR1 and CDR2 (germline): MNHEY, SVGEGT. The V end was cut by 2 bases, the J end by 5 bases, with 9 bases between. There are 13 residues in the CDR3. The CDR3 DNA reads as TGTGCCAGCAGTTACATTCGGTCGACTGAAGCTTTCTTT. Translation gives CASSYIRSTEAFF.

The genes are TRBV7-6 and TRBJ1-1; a possible D gene is TRBD1 (6 bases). V lost 2 bases to trimming and J lost 1 base, with 14 bases between them. The CDR3 runs to 16 residues. Germline V gene data show CDR1 as SGHVS and CDR2 as FNYEAQ. As DNA, the CDR3 is TGTGCCAGCAGCTTAACGGGGGGCAGATGGAACACTGAAGCTTTCTTT. This encodes CASSLTGGRWNTEAFF.

In its sample, this clone was seen once. The chain has TRBV19 and TRBJ2-4; 7 nucleotides match TRBD1. In germline, CDR1 is LNHDA, CDR2 SQIVND (reference sequence). V dropped 4 bases and J dropped 0; count of bases not matched to a gene: 6. The CDR3 contains 16 residues. CDR3 residues: CASSKNRGTAKNIQYF. The CDR3 DNA reads as TGTGCCAGTAGTAAAAACAGGGGAACAGCCAAAAACATTCAGTACTTC.

This clone was seen more than once but under ten times. V usage is TRBV4-1 and J usage is TRBJ1-5; D possibly corresponds to TRBD1 (5 bases). The CDR3 is 18 amino acids. V lost 0 bases and J lost 4, with 19 bases in between. Germline CDR1 is MGHRA and CDR2 is YSYEKL. The DNA of the CDR3 is TGCGCCAGCAGCCAAGATGATGGGCAGGGAGGGAGGAATCAGCCCCAGCATTTT. It translates to CASSQDDGQGGRNQPQHF.

This clone was picked up a small number of times. The chain carries TRBV4-1 and TRBJ1-4, with 8 bases lining up with TRBD1. Germline lookup yields CDR1 MGHRA and CDR2 YSYEKL. The CDR3 contains 17 residues. Trimming removed 10 bases from V and 4 bases from J; junction bases left unmatched: 17. DNA of the CDR3: TGCGCCACCGACAGGGGTCTTGTAGAAACTGGTAATGAAAAACTGTTTTTT. Translating it yields CATDRGLVETGNEKLFF.

V gene TRBV6-5 combines with J gene TRBJ1-1; D unclear. Germline-derived CDR1 and CDR2 are MNHEY and SVGAGI. The V end lost 2 bases, the J end lost 3 bases, and 10 bases lay between the germline ends. The CDR3 is 14 residues long. The CDR3 region has the DNA TGTGCCAGCAGTTACAGAGGGTTGGACACTGAAGCTTTCTTT. It encodes CASSYRGLDTEAFF.

The chain couples TRBV3-1 (or the pseudogene TRBV3-2) to TRBJ2-1, with D tentatively TRBD1 (5 bases). V lost 2 bases and J 0 bases, leaving 14 bases between the germline ends. CDR1 is LGHDT and CDR2 is YNNKEL in the germline V gene (reference sequence). This CDR3 has 17 residues. The chain's CDR3 is CASSQRTSASSYNEQFF. The CDR3 DNA reads as TGTGCCAGCAGCCAAAGGACATCCGCGAGCTCCTACAATGAGCAGTTCTTC.

This clone was seen a handful of times. The chain recombines TRBV19 with TRBJ1-5; D uncertain. CDR3 length equals 15 residues. V lost 3 bases and J lost 5, with 14 bases in between. Per the germline V gene, CDR1 is LNHDA and CDR2 is SQIVND (reference sequence). The CDR3 DNA reads TGTGCCAGTAGTATTGGGCCCCGGGGATATCAGCCCCAGCATTTT. It yields the protein CASSIGPRGYQPQHF.

V usage is TRBV5-4 and J usage is TRBJ1-6; 9 bases are shared with TRBD1. The V gene end was trimmed by 4 bases and the J gene end by 6 bases; junction bases not matched to a gene: 8. Germline V gives CDR1 SGHNT, CDR2 YYREEE (reference sequence). The CDR3 has 16 amino acids. The CDR3 reads CASSHGGDRVNSPLHF. The CDR3 nucleotides are TGTGCCAGCAGCCATGGAGGGGACAGGGTTAATTCACCCCTCCACTTT.

On this clone itself: One junction end disagrees with the germline gene, perhaps due to a read error. V usage is TRBV7-8 and J usage is TRBJ1-3, with D maybe TRBD1 (5 bases). This CDR3 has 17 amino acids. The germline V gene has CDR1 SGHVS and CDR2 FQNEAQ. The CDR3 sequence is CASSVAETEPSGNTIYF. CDR3 coding DNA: TGTGCCAGCAGCGTAGCTGAGACAGAGCCCTCTGGAAACACCATATATTTT.

V is TRBV7-6 and J is TRBJ2-5, with TRBD1 matching 8 bases. CDR1 is SGHVS and CDR2 is FNYEAQ in the germline V gene. The CDR3 loop spans 14 amino acids. V was clipped by 8 bases and J by 7 bases; unmatched bases: 12. The DNA for the CDR3 is TGTGCCAGCCGCCGGACAGGGCTGGCCGGGACCCAGTACTTC. Encoded protein: CASRRTGLAGTQYF.

J is TRBJ1-2 and V is TRBV7-9; tentatively, D is TRBD1 (5 bases). Germline CDR1 and CDR2: SEHNR and FQNEAQ (reference sequence). With 1 base removed from V and 2 bases from J, the gap between germline ends came to 20 bases. The CDR3 totals 18 residues. The CDR3 DNA reads TGTGCCAGCAGCTTAGTCCTGGATCAGGGTTTTATAAACTATGGCTACACCTTC. This translates into CASSLVLDQGFINYGYTF.

Only a few counts were recorded for this clone. This rearrangement joins TRBV19 to TRBJ2-3, with a tentative D call TRBD1 (7 bases). Trimming pared 6 bases from V and 0 bases from J, leaving 13 bases between. CDR1 and CDR2 from the germline V gene are LNHDA and SQIVND (reference sequence). This CDR3 contains 15 residues. The CDR3 DNA reads TGTGCCAGTAGGGTGACAGGGACTAGCACAGATACGCAGTATTTT. It is translated as CASRVTGTSTDTQYF. The full variable domain, with the rest looked up from reference TRBV19 and TRBJ2-3, is DGGITQSPKYLFRKEGQNVTLSCEQNLNHDAMYWYRQDPGQGLRLIYYSQIVNDFQKGDIAEGYSVSREKKESFPLTVTSAQKNPTAFYLCASRVTGTSTDTQYFGPGTRLTVL.

The V gene is TRBV24-1, the J gene TRBJ2-5, with 10 bases that match TRBD2. The CDR3 runs 13 residues. Trimming removed 4 bases from V and 9 bases from J; junction bases left unmatched: 4. Germline CDR1 is KGHDR and CDR2 is SFDVKD. The CDR3 DNA reads TGTGCCACCAGTGAAGCGGGGGGGCGGTCCCAGTACTTC. Amino acid sequence: CATSEAGGRSQYF.